The 18 T cell receptor beta chains listed next were all sequenced from one sample in a study of cytomegalovirus exposure and HLA in healthy donors. Both 60 Vbeta primers and 13 Jbeta primers went into the PCR. TCRdb's copy holds only in-frame clones and misses some; the assay was immunoSEQ multiplex PCR. The repertoire holds some 100,000 clones, with roughly 70% as singletons. The sequenced sample consisted of PBMCs. Receptors were obtained from a man between 45 and 60 years old in good health and CMV-seronegative.

The V call is TRBV30, the J call TRBJ2-3, with D tentatively TRBD2 (5 bases). The CDR3 contains 14 residues. V lost 4 bases and J lost 0, with 11 bases in between. CDR1 and CDR2 (germline): GTSNPN, SVGIG (reference sequence). The CDR3 sequence is CAWNRGTSTDTQYF. The CDR3 nucleotides are TGTGCCTGGAACCGGGGTACAAGCACAGATACGCAGTATTTT. The full variable domain, its missing parts supplied by reference TRBV30 and TRBJ2-3, is SQTIHQWPATLVQPVGSPLSLECTVEGTSNPNLYWYRQAAGRGLQLLFYSVGIGQISSEVPQNLSASRPQDRQFILSSKKLLLSDSGFYLCAWNRGTSTDTQYFGPGTRLTVL.

The CDR3 here is CASSLDSNSPLHF. CDR3 in DNA: TGTGCCAGCAGCTTGGACAGCAATTCACCCCTCCACTTT. V and J are TRBV5-5 and TRBJ1-6; D not certain. V lost 0 bases to trimming and J lost 7 bases, with 5 bases between them. The CDR3 sequence is 13 residues long. Germline V gene data show CDR1 as SGHKS and CDR2 as YYEKEE (reference sequence).

This chain uses TRBV7-9 with TRBJ1-2; 11 nucleotides match TRBD1. V lost 1 base to trimming and J lost 5 bases; unmatched junction nucleotides: 3. From germline, CDR1 is SEHNR and CDR2 FQNEAQ (reference sequence). The CDR3 consists of 15 residues. This CDR3 is CASSLGGQGGYGYTF. Here the CDR3 DNA reads TGTGCCAGCAGCTTAGGGGGACAGGGGGGATATGGCTACACCTTC.

In the case of this clone: Within the sample, other DNA sequences also encode this same CDR3. This sequence joins TRBV25-1 and TRBJ1-2, with D hard to call. Germline CDR1 is MGHDK and CDR2 is SYGVNS. V gave up 2 bases and J gave up 8 bases, with 6 bases separating them. This CDR3 is 11 amino acids long. CDR3 in DNA: TGTGCCAGCAGTGAAGGAGGCGGCTACACCTTC. Its protein product is CASSEGGGYTF.

As DNA, the CDR3 is TGTGCCTGCGGAACTAGTGTGGCCGCCGGGGAGCTGTTTTTT. Translated, it gives CACGTSVAAGELFF. V gene TRBV30 combines with J gene TRBJ2-2; D may be TRBD2 (5 bases). The V end was cut by 6 bases, the J end by 6 bases, with 17 bases between. This CDR3 is built from 14 residues. The germline CDR1 and CDR2 sequences are GTSNPN and SVGIG (reference sequence).

J is TRBJ1-5 and V is TRBV2; maybe TRBD1 (6 bases). This CDR3 is built from 13 residues. Germline V gene sequence: CDR1 SNHLY, CDR2 FYNNEI. Trimming stripped 1 base from V and 7 bases from J, with 8 bases between. CDR3 bases: TGTGCCAGCAGTGAAGGAGGGGGACAGCCCCAGCATTTT. Protein sequence: CASSEGGGQPQHF.

This chain uses TRBV6-5 with TRBJ1-3; weak D call: TRBD1 (5 bases). Germline CDR1 MNHEY, CDR2 SVGAGI. This CDR3 is built from 15 residues. V was pared by 2 bases and J by 2 bases, with 10 bases between. CDR3 protein: CASSYDRFPGNTIYF. CDR3 DNA sequence: TGTGCCAGCAGTTACGACAGATTCCCTGGAAACACCATATATTTT.

This clone has more than one count but fewer than ten. The sample holds other DNA sequences that translate to the same CDR3. The chain joins TRBV7-2 to TRBJ2-1, with 12 bases aligning to TRBD2. V was clipped by 5 bases and J by 7 bases; unmatched bases: 3. CDR3 size: 14 residues. Germline V gene data show CDR1 as SGHTA and CDR2 as FQGNSA. The CDR3 region is CASSLGLAGNEQFF. CDR3 DNA: TGTGCCAGCAGCCTAGGACTAGCGGGGAATGAGCAGTTCTTC.

The V and J genes are TRBV7-9 and TRBJ1-4; D ambiguous. The CDR3 extends over 13 amino acids. CDR1 and CDR2 from the germline V gene are SEHNR and FQNEAQ (reference sequence). Between the trimmed V and J ends, which lost 11 bases and 3 bases, there was a span of 13 bases. The CDR3 DNA reads as TGTGCCGGTGGTGGCAAATCTAATGAAAAACTGTTTTTT. Translating gives CAGGGKSNEKLFF. Full variable domain (missing parts from reference TRBV7-9 and TRBJ1-4): DTGVSQNPRHKITKRGQNVTFRCDPISEHNRLYWYRQTLGQGPEFLTYFQNEAQLEKSRLLSDRFSAERPKGSFSTLEIQRTEQGDSAMYLCAGGGKSNEKLFFGSGTQLSVL.

This clone has just a few counts. CDR3 DNA sequence: TGTGCCAGCAGCGTTAAAGACACAGAGGGCAATGAGCAGTTCTTC. This gives the protein CASSVKDTEGNEQFF. V is TRBV9 and J is TRBJ2-1; weak D call: TRBD2 (5 bases). Trimming removed 2 bases from V and 6 bases from J, with 15 bases in between. This CDR3 is 15 amino acids long. Germline V gives CDR1 SGDLS, CDR2 YYNGEE.

The gene calls are TRBV30 and TRBJ2-5; 9 bases match TRBD1. The J call may be mistaken, given a closer DNA end match to TRBJ2-7. CDR3 length equals 14 residues. The germline V gene encodes CDR1 GTSNPN and CDR2 SVGIG (reference sequence). The CDR3 region is CAWRGRDRDYEQYF. The CDR3 region has the DNA TGTGCCTGGAGGGGCCGGGACAGGGACTACGAGCAGTACTTC.

The V call is TRBV6-5, the J call TRBJ2-5; a possible D gene is TRBD2 (6 bases). The J call could be wrong; TRBJ2-7 is a better fit for the DNA end. Germline CDR1 and CDR2: MNHEY and SVGAGI. The CDR3 covers 14 residues. CDR3 residues: CASSPDGRRYEQYF. CDR3 DNA sequence: TGTGCCAGCAGCCCCGACGGGAGACGGTACGAGCAGTACTTC.

This clone occurred a few times. This rearrangement joins TRBV28 to TRBJ2-3; 10 bases are a match to TRBD2. The CDR3 is 15 residues long. Germline lookup yields CDR1 MDHEN and CDR2 SYDVKM. J was trimmed by 4 bases and V by 4 bases; bases with no gene match: 5. The CDR3 protein is CASSSPAGGSDTQYF. The CDR3 bases are TGTGCCAGCAGTTCCCCAGCGGGAGGGTCAGATACGCAGTATTTT.

The chain links TRBV7-9 to TRBJ2-3; TRBD1 might be the D (6 bases). Between the trimmed V and J ends, which lost 4 bases and 0 bases, there was a span of 14 bases. The CDR3 runs to 16 residues. CDR1 and CDR2 from the germline V gene are SEHNR and FQNEAQ (reference sequence). The CDR3: CASSSTGYPSTDTQYF. The CDR3, as DNA: TGTGCCAGCAGCTCTACAGGGTACCCTAGCACAGATACGCAGTATTTT.

Only one count was recorded for this clone. The V and J genes are TRBV4-1 and TRBJ1-1; D remains ambiguous. CDR1 and CDR2 (germline): MGHRA, YSYEKL. The CDR3 consists of 14 residues. The V and J ends lost 4 bases and 3 bases respectively, with 12 bases between them. The CDR3 region is CASSPSGRDTEAFF. The CDR3 DNA is TGCGCCAGCAGCCCGAGTGGGCGCGACACTGAAGCTTTCTTT.

The V and J genes are TRBV2 and TRBJ1-6; D may be TRBD1 (5 bases). Germline V gene sequence: CDR1 SNHLY, CDR2 FYNNEI. V gave up 3 bases and J gave up 9 bases, with 15 bases separating them. The CDR3 sequence is 15 residues long. CDR3 sequence reads: CASSDRAFGGSPLHF. CDR3 nucleotides: TGTGCCAGCAGTGACAGGGCGTTCGGGGGTTCACCCCTCCACTTT.

The chain joins TRBV28 to TRBJ2-3; weak D call: TRBD2 (6 bases). V shed 10 bases and J shed 3 bases, with 20 bases lying between them. Germline CDR1 MDHEN, CDR2 SYDVKM. The CDR3 spans 15 residues. The CDR3 loop reads CATYRGGRGTDTQYF. The CDR3 DNA is TGTGCCACCTATAGAGGTGGCCGGGGGACAGATACGCAGTATTTT.

This clone showed up just a few times. The DNA of the CDR3 is TGTGCCAGCAGCTTGTTACTAGCGGTAAATGAGCAGTTCTTC. It is translated as CASSLLLAVNEQFF. The chain joins TRBV5-4 to TRBJ2-1; the match to TRBD2 covers 8 bases. The CDR3 has 14 amino acids. J gave up 7 bases and V 1 base, and 4 bases lay outside the gene matches. Looked up from germline, CDR1 is SGHNT and CDR2 is YYREEE (reference sequence).